These 2 T cell receptor beta chains were sequenced from one sample in a study of blood T cell repertoires in COVID-19. The assay was immunoSEQ multiplex PCR, and TCRdb's table has in-frame clones only and misses some. The repertoire has about 200,000 clones, approximately 87% of them found once; the top ten carry about 6%. Sequenced material: peripheral blood. The receptor source for this set is a man in his 60s who had recovered from COVID-19.

The genes are TRBV7-2 and TRBJ2-2; possible D gene TRBD1, 7 bases. The ends were cut back, 3 bases at V and 3 bases at J, with 11 bases in the middle. CDR1 and CDR2 from the germline V gene are SGHTA and FQGNSA. The CDR3 is 15 residues long. CDR3 nucleotide sequence: TGTGCCAGCAGCTTGTCCAGGGGGGACACCGGGGAGCTGTTTTTT. Its protein product is CASSLSRGDTGELFF.

The rearrangement uses TRBV7-2 and TRBJ2-5; 10 bases fit TRBD1. The CDR3 has 14 amino acids. The germline V gene has CDR1 SGHTA and CDR2 FQGNSA. Unmatched junction bases numbered 6, after V lost 5 bases and J lost 6 bases. Here the CDR3 DNA reads TGTGCCAGCAGCACCGACAGGGGGCGACAGACCCAGTACTTC. Protein: CASSTDRGRQTQYF.